This entry lists 2 T cell receptor beta chains sequenced from one sample in a study of blood T cell repertoires in COVID-19. Using immunoSEQ multiplex PCR, the repertoire was profiled, and TCRdb retains in-frame clones only, with some absent. Here the sample spans about 62,000 clones, approximately 90% being singletons. Material: peripheral blood. Source of these receptors: an elderly woman with acute or convalescent COVID-19.

This sequence joins TRBV5-1 and TRBJ2-7; 10 bases agree with TRBD1. The CDR3 length is 15 residues. J lost 6 bases, V lost 0 bases, and 6 bases had no gene match. CDR1 is SGHRS and CDR2 is YFSETQ in the germline V gene. In nucleotides, the CDR3 is TGCGCCAGCAGCTTGGTCGGGACAGGGGTTGGCGAGCAGTACTTC. Its translation: CASSLVGTGVGEQYF.

V is TRBV3-1 (or the pseudogene TRBV3-2) and J is TRBJ2-7; 8 bases are a match to TRBD2. This CDR3 is 15 amino acids long. The J segment lost 7 bases and the V segment lost 0 bases, leaving 8 bases of the junction unmatched. Germline CDR1 reads LGHDT; CDR2 reads YNNKEL (reference sequence). In DNA form, the CDR3 reads TGTGCCAGCAGCCAAGAAGTCGGGAGGGCTGGGGAGCAGTACTTC. It codes for CASSQEVGRAGEQYF.